What follows describes a single TCR beta chain. There is no known antigen for this receptor. No much larger clone is present one base from it, and per-base qualities are unavailable. Each collaborating institution followed its own protocols to collect whole blood in K2EDTA tubes. For TCRbeta analysis, collaborator samples were shipped as frozen whole blood, as isolated PBMCs, or as DNA extracted from either sample type. V gives up 5 bases and J gives up 5 bases, and the segment between their germline ends measures 15 bases. From the cysteine through the phenylalanine, the CDR3 covers 15 amino acids. The CDR3 DNA has 45 bases and is translated from base 1. Reading the germline V gene gives CDR1 LGHNA and CDR2 YNFKEQ. This record belongs to a study of blood T cell repertoires in COVID-19 (dated by TCRdb to about 2020). As for the study more broadly: Samples covering the acute and convalescent phases of COVID-19 were provided by collaborators in the United States, Italy and Spain. HLA class I and class II types, where available, came from metadata supplied by the sample provider rather than from assay-based typing. Deeply sampled blood TCRbeta repertoires from subjects exposed to, actively infected with, or recovered from COVID-19 were included in the dataset. The repertoires were released in a freely available public database meant as a resource for research on the immune response to SARS-CoV-2. Samples came from the ongoing ImmuneRACE study (first 160 participants) plus 1,254 subjects from 6 global collaborators. The material from the prospective study consisted of cDNA or gDNA derived from T cells, B-cell-depleted T cells, or PBMCs. Sample metadata almost always included a de-identified subject ID, COVID-19 status, age in years and sex.

What the work shows at the level of the full study, not this receptor alone: The amount of clinical and demographic metadata varied by source and participant and was provided uncurated.

TCRbeta CDR3 regions were amplified from genomic DNA by means of the immunoSEQ Assay, a bias-controlled multiplex PCR. The paper's data handling went like this. The number of nucleated cells in each sample was estimated by amplification of reference gene primers within the assay. To quantify the absolute abundance of each unique TCRbeta CDR3 rearrangement, sequence reads were collapsed and filtered. For each sample, productive Simpson clonality was calculated as the square root of Simpson's diversity index over productive rearrangements. TCRdb holds this immuneACCESS table with in-frame rearrangements only. Some clones are missing; in checked studies, unresolved V genes explain under half, and the rest has no known cause. V and J calls and clone size are given by that table; D and trimming were obtained from the DNA. Here the sample has about 220,000 clones; under 90% occur a single time. The biggest ten clones account for roughly 2.7% of the sample.

The chain is encoded by TRBV4-2 joined to TRBJ1-4, and TRBD1 may be the D gene, going by 6 matching bases. This receptor was identified in a woman between 35 and 50 years old with active or convalescent COVID-19. Sequencing was carried out using peripheral blood. For the CDR3, the sequence is CASSEAGGINEKLFF. The bases are TGTGCCAGCAGCGAAGCGGGGGGCATCAATGAAAAACTGTTTTTT.